These 16 T cell receptor beta chains were sequenced from one sample in a study of T cells in Graves' hyperthyroidism and ophthalmopathy (dated by TCRdb to between 2018 and 2021). Libraries were built with multiplex PCR. The sequencer was an Illumina HiSeq 2000. TCR beta CDR3 regions were amplified from RNA transcripts. For the first round of RT-PCR on the TCR CDR3, the HTBI primer set was used together with the Qiagen OneStep RT-PCR kit. Using fastp trimming at Q25 and MiXCR clonotype assembly, TCRdb reanalyzed the public sequencing data and kept in-frame beta chains. When rows share a CDR3 protein, they turn into one entry using the most common DNA and genes. In all, the sample holds about 570,000 distinct CDR3 sequences, and 46% of those were seen once. Together, the top ten hold 15% to 20% of the sample. Sequenced sample: peripheral blood or thyroid tissue (not recorded which). Receptor source: an adult woman with Graves' disease, either hyperthyroidism or ophthalmopathy (not recorded which).

This clonotype was detected many times. The genes are TRBV7-9 and TRBJ1-1; no definite D call. Germline CDR1 is SEHNR and CDR2 is FQNEAQ (reference sequence). The V gene lost 1 base and the J gene lost 7 bases, with 13 bases spanning the gap. The CDR3 contains 14 residues. CDR3 in amino acids: CASSLGVLTREAFF. CDR3 DNA sequence: TGTGCCAGCAGCTTAGGTGTGCTCACCCGTGAAGCTTTCTTT.

V usage is TRBV12-3 or TRBV12-4 and J usage is TRBJ1-1, with TRBD1 as a possible D gene (6 bases). V lost 7 bases to trimming and J lost 11 bases, with 14 bases between them. The CDR3 is 11 residues long. CDR3 nucleotide sequence: TGTGCCAGCACAGGGGTTTCGGCTGCTTTCTTT. Its protein is CASTGVSAAFF.

J is TRBJ1-6 and V is TRBV7-9, with 8 bases identical to TRBD1. The germline V gene has CDR1 SEHNR and CDR2 FQNEAQ (reference sequence). The V gene end was trimmed by 1 base and the J gene end by 10 bases; junction bases not matched to a gene: 6. This CDR3 spans 15 amino acids. The CDR3 sequence: CASSLETGARSPLHF. In DNA form, the CDR3 reads TGTGCCAGCAGCTTAGAGACAGGGGCTCGGTCACCCCTCCACTTT.

The chain couples TRBV7-9 to TRBJ1-4; D is unclear. The CDR3 length is 15 residues. CDR1 is SEHNR, CDR2 FQNEAQ, per germline (reference sequence). The ends were cut back, 4 bases at V and 8 bases at J, with 17 bases in the middle. This CDR3 is CASSSTDGMGEKLFF. The DNA of the CDR3 is TGTGCCAGCAGCTCCACGGACGGAATGGGGGAAAAACTGTTTTTT.

This clonotype was detected ten times or more. In DNA, the CDR3 is TGCAGTGCTAGATGGAGGGGGGAGATGAACACTGAAGCTTTCTTT. It translates to CSARWRGEMNTEAFF. The chain couples TRBV20-1 to TRBJ1-1, with a weak D call TRBD1 (6 bases). Germline-derived CDR1 and CDR2 are DFQATT and SNEGSKA (reference sequence). This CDR3 spans 15 amino acids. V lost 2 bases and J 0 bases, leaving 13 bases between the germline ends.

This clonotype has just a few counts. Given a much more abundant clone one base away, this may be a read error. The DNA of the CDR3 is TGCGCCATCAGCCAACAAGACAGGGATGAAAAACTGTTTTTT. Translating gives CAISQQDRDEKLFF. The genes are TRBV4-1 and TRBJ1-4, with 7 bases lining up with TRBD1. The CDR3 spans 14 residues. Germline lookup yields CDR1 MGHRA and CDR2 YSYEKL.

The CDR3 sequence: CAGQGYEQYF. DNA of the CDR3: TGTGCCGGACAGGGCTACGAGCAGTACTTC. The chain joins TRBV7-6 to TRBJ2-7; 8 nucleotides match TRBD1. CDR1 and CDR2 (germline): SGHVS, FNYEAQ. The V segment lost 11 bases and the J segment 3 bases; nucleotides outside the gene matches: 0. The CDR3 has 10 amino acids.

The genes are TRBV12-5 and TRBJ1-5; 7 bases are a match to TRBD1. CDR3 size: 14 residues. V shed 5 bases and J 4 bases; nucleotides not matched to a gene: 5. CDR1 is LGHNT and CDR2 is FRNRAP in the germline V gene. As DNA, the CDR3 is TGTGCTAGTGGTGCTGGGACAGCTAATCAGCCCCAGCATTTT. It translates to CASGAGTANQPQHF. Drawing the rest from reference TRBV12-5 and TRBJ1-5, the complete variable domain is DARVTQTPRHKVTEMGQEVTMRCQPILGHNTVFWYRQTMMQGLELLAYFRNRAPLDDSGMPKDRFSAEMPDATLATLKIQPSEPRDSAVYFCASGAGTANQPQHFGDGTRLSIL.

The gene calls are TRBV10-2 and TRBJ1-1, with D perhaps matching TRBD1 (6 bases). The length of the CDR3 is 14 residues. Trimming pared 5 bases from V and 3 bases from J, leaving 13 bases between. The germline CDR1 and CDR2 sequences are WSHSY and SAAADI. The CDR3 sequence: CASSYGSGDTEAFF. In nucleotides, the CDR3 is TGCGCCAGCAGTTACGGGTCAGGGGACACTGAAGCTTTCTTT.

CDR3 sequence reads: CASSPSSGRGYEQYF. As DNA, the CDR3 is TGTGCCAGCTCACCCTCTAGCGGGAGAGGGTACGAGCAGTACTTC. The chain joins TRBV18 to TRBJ2-7; 10 nucleotides match TRBD2. J was trimmed by 4 bases and V by 3 bases; bases with no gene match: 6. The germline gives CDR1 KGHSH, CDR2 LQKENI. There are 15 residues in the CDR3.

This clonotype was seen repeatedly, ten times or more. This sequence joins TRBV12-3 or TRBV12-4 and TRBJ2-7; TRBD1 is a possible D gene (6 bases). V was trimmed by 6 bases and J by 1 base, leaving 13 bases between them. The CDR3 covers 14 residues. The CDR3: CASRYTGKSYEQYF. CDR3 DNA: TGTGCCAGCAGGTACACAGGGAAGTCCTACGAGCAGTACTTC.

The chain joins TRBV19 to TRBJ1-3; D is unclear. The V and J ends lost 3 bases and 4 bases respectively, with 10 bases between them. This CDR3 is built from 14 residues. Germline V gene lookup returns CDR1 LNHDA and CDR2 SQIVND (reference sequence). CDR3 in DNA: TGTGCCAGTAGTATCTACTCGACCGGAAACACCATATATTTT. Its translation is CASSIYSTGNTIYF.

This CDR3 reads CASTSLALMDNSPLHF. CDR3 coding DNA: TGTGCCAGCACCTCCTTGGCCCTCATGGATAATTCACCCCTCCACTTT. The genes are TRBV7-9 and TRBJ1-6; D is ambiguous. This CDR3 is built from 16 residues. V was clipped by 7 bases and J by 5 bases, with 18 bases between them. Looked up from germline, CDR1 is SEHNR and CDR2 is FQNEAQ (reference sequence).

This chain connects TRBV30 to TRBJ2-2; no clear D. Per germline, CDR1 GTSNPN and CDR2 SVGIG (reference sequence). With 0 bases removed from V and 7 bases from J, the gap between germline ends came to 3 bases. This CDR3 is built from 11 residues. Here the CDR3 reads CAWSVNGELFF. The CDR3 DNA is TGTGCCTGGAGTGTAAACGGGGAGCTGTTTTTT.

The table lists this clonotype with a few counts. The chain couples TRBV30 to TRBJ1-1, with D unresolved. CDR1 GTSNPN and CDR2 SVGIG come from the germline V gene (reference sequence). CDR3 size: 11 residues. Between the trimmed V and J ends, which lost 4 bases and 8 bases, there was a span of 11 bases. The DNA of the CDR3 is TGTGCCTGGAATTTTGGGCTGGAAGCTTTCTTT. Translating it yields CAWNFGLEAFF.

The V and J genes are TRBV6-6 and TRBJ1-4, with D perhaps TRBD1 (5 bases). Trimming removed 6 bases at V and 5 bases at J, with 16 bases between. This CDR3 has 15 amino acids. The germline gives CDR1 MNHNY, CDR2 SVGAGI (reference sequence). CDR3 protein: CASRTGAGGNEKLFF. The DNA of the CDR3 is TGTGCCAGCAGAACCGGCGCGGGGGGGAATGAAAAACTGTTTTTT.